The entry below gives a single TCR beta chain sequence along with its context. Researchers ran the PCR with 60 Vbeta and 13 Jbeta primers. Measured with immunoSEQ multiplex PCR; TCRdb has only the in-frame clones, and not every one. The repertoire holds approximately 150,000 clones, with 75% to 85% as singletons. This CDR3 has 15 amino acids. Trimming removed 4 bases from V and 8 bases from J; junction bases left unmatched: 12. Per germline, CDR1 SGHNT and CDR2 YYREEE (reference sequence). The data are from a study of cytomegalovirus exposure and HLA in healthy donors. This receptor was obtained from a woman between 40 and 55 years old in good health and CMV-seropositive. The sequencing sample was made of PBMCs. The chain has TRBV5-4 and TRBJ2-4, with TRBD2 identical over 7 bases. CDR3 residues: CASSPAGGSRDIQYF. CDR3 nucleotides: TGTGCCAGCAGCCCGGCGGGCGGGAGTAGAGACATTCAGTACTTC.